The clone carrying this T cell receptor (beta chain) came up a few times. What it binds is not known. The CDR3 is 12 residues long. TCRdb's table, derived via immunoSEQ multiplex PCR, lists solely in-frame clones and lacks some. The sample has over a thousand clones; over 70% are singletons. The sample comes from a study of the immune and genomic landscape of osteosarcoma. Whole-study results and caveats: Clonality was low: mean 0.09, highest under 0.32, suggesting limited expansion.

This clonotype originated in a man aged 25-45 years with osteosarcoma. Sample: primary tumor tissue from the femur. The V gene is TRBV21-1, the J gene TRBJ1-5. TRBV21-1 is noted as a pseudogene. CDR3 bases: TGTGCCAGCAGCCCCTGCGGGCAGCCCCAGCATTTT. Amino acid sequence: CASSPCGQPQHF.